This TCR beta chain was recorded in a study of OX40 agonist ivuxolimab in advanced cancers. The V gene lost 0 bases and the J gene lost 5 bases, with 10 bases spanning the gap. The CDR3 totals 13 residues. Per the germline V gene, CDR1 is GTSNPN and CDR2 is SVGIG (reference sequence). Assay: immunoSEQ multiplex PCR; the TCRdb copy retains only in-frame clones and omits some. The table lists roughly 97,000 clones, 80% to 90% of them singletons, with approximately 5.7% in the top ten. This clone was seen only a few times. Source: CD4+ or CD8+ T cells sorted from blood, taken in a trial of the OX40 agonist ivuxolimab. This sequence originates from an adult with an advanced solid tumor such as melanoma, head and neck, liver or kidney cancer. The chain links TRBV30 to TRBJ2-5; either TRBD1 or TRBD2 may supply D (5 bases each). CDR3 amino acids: CAWSVTGGETQYF. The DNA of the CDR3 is TGTGCCTGGAGTGTTACAGGAGGCGAGACCCAGTACTTC.